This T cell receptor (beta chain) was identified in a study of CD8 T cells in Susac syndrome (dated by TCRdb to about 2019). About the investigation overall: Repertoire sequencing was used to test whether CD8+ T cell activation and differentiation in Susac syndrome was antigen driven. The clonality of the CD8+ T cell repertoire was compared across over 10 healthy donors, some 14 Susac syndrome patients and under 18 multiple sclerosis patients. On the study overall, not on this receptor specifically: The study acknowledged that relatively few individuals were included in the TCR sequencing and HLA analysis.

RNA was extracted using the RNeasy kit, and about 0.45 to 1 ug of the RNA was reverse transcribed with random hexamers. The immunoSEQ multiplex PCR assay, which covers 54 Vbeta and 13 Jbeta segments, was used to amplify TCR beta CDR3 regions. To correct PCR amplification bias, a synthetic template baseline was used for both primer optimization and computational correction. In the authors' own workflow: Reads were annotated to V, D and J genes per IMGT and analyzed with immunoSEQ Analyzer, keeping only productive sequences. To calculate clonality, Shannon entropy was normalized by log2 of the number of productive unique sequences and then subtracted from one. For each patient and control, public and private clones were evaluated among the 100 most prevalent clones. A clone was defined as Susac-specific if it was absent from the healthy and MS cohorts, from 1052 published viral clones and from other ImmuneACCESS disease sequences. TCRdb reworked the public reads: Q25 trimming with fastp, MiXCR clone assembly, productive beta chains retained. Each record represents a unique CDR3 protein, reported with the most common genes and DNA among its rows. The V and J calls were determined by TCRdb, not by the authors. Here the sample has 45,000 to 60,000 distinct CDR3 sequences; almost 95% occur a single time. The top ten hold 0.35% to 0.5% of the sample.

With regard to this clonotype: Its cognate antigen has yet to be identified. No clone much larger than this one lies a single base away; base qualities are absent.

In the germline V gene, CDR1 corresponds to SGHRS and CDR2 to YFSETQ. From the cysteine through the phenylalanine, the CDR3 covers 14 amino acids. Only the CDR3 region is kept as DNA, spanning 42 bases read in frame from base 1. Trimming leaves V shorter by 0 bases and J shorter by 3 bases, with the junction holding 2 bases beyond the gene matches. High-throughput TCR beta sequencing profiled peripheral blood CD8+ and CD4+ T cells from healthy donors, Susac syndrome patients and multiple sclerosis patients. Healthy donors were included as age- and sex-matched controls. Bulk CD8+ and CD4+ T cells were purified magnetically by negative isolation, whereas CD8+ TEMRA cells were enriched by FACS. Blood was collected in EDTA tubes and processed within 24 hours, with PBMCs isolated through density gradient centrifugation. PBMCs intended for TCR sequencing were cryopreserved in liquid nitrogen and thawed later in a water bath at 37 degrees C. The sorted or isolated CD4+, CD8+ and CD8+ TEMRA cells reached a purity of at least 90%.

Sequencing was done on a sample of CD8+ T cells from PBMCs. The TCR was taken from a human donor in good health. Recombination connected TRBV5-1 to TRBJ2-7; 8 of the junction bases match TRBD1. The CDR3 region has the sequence CASSLGQGFYEQYF. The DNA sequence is TGCGCCAGCAGCTTGGGACAGGGGTTCTACGAGCAGTACTTC.